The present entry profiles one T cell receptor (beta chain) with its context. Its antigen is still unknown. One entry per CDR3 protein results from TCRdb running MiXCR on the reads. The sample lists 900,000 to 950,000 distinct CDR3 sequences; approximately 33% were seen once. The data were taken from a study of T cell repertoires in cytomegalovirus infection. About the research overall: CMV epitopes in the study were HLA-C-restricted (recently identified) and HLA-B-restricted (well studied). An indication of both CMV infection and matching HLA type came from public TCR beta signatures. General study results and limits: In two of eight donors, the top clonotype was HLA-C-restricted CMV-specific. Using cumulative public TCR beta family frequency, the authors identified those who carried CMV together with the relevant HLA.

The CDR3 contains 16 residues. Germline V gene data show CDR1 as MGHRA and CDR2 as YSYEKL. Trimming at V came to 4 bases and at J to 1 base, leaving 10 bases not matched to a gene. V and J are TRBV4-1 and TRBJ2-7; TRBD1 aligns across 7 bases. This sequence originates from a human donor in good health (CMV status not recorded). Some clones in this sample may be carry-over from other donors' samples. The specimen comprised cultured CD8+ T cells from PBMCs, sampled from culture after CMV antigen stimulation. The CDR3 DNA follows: TGCGCCAGCAGCCTTCTCCCCGGGGACAGTTCCTACGAGCAGTACGTC. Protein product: CASSLLPGDSSYEQYV.